The present T cell receptor (beta chain) was sequenced within a study of shared clonotypes between healthy human individuals (dated by TCRdb to about 2020). Regarding the research as a whole: The cohort comprised a couple of women and three men aged 18 to 49 years. To increase sequencing depth and limit assay-specific biases, TCR repertoire library preparation and sequencing were carried out by different laboratories using diverse techniques. Blood TCR repertoires of about 5 healthy adults were deeply sequenced to estimate repertoire size and the extent of clonotype sharing between individuals. Per donor, leukapheresis produced somewhere between about 0.9 and 9.5 billion PBMCs. Beyond this particular receptor, the publication reports: Sampling was limited to blood, and TCR repertoires in tissue likely differ from TCR repertoires in blood. Based on pairwise subsampling, the degree of clonotype sharing among donors was expected to be affected by sequencing depth. The small number of donors limited the genetic and exposure-history diversity represented.

CDR1 is given as SGHAT and CDR2 as FQNNGV, both from the germline V gene. Counted from cysteine to phenylalanine, this CDR3 has 18 amino acids. Only the CDR3 part of the read is kept: 54 bases, read in frame from the first base. From V the trimming removes 5 bases and from J it removes 2 bases, while the gene matches leave 14 bases of the junction unaccounted for. Regarding this clone: Its antigen target is currently unknown. No qualities accompany the bases; no much larger clone lies one base away.

The donors were healthy, HIV-negative adults who had no recently reported acute infections or vaccinations. Every donor was a Caucasian adult living in Nashville, Tennessee, USA. In the unsorted samples, roughly 90 million PBMCs were counted, and genomic DNA was extracted using the QIAamp DNA Blood Mini kit. Blood was obtained by leukapheresis, after which PBMCs were separated by Ficoll-Histopaque density gradient centrifugation and cryopreserved in liquid nitrogen vapor phase. TCR CDR3 regions were amplified from genomic DNA by multiplex PCR using the deep immunoSEQ assay. Extracted genomic DNA from each cell subset was distributed evenly across all wells of several immunoSEQ 96-well plates, and each plate was treated as a replicate. For unsorted PBMC, 250 to 350 ng of genomic DNA, equivalent to roughly 30,000 T cell genomes, went into each replicate PCR. Unsorted PBMC genomic DNA was sequenced across ten immunoSEQ deep assay plates. Purified libraries were quantified with a Qubit 3.0 fluorometer, sized on a Bioanalyzer 2100, and re-quantified with the KAPA Library Quantification kit. A separate single-read 150-cycle Illumina NextSeq 550 flow cell was used to sequence each immunoSEQ 96-well plate. Turning to the authors' computational methods: Because only junctional sequences without quality scores were contained in the immunoSEQ output, filtering matching that applied to full-length reads could not be performed. To assign V/J genes and CDR3, sequences were annotated against IMGT germline references using PyIR, a Python wrapper for IgBLAST v1.9. Reads were removed for weak V/J assignments (E-value above 1e-6), missing CDR3, stop codons, out-of-frame junctions, or ambiguous translated residues. A V3J clonotype was defined by an identical inferred V gene, J gene, and CDR3 amino acid sequence. To compute the percentage overlap between repertoires, the number of shared unique clonotypes was divided by the size of the smaller repertoire. RTK rarefaction, the Chao1 estimator, and Recon v2.1 estimates of unobserved clonotypes were used to assess repertoire richness. TCRdb mirrors the immuneACCESS table, restricted to in-frame sequences. Some clones are absent from its copies; in checked studies, under half trace to an unresolved V gene, and the reason for the others is unknown. The V and J calls and clone size are taken from that table; D and trimming were inferred from the DNA. The sample profile shows fewer than 600,000 clones; roughly 77% of them were found once. The ten largest clones capture under 15% of the sample.

This receptor was identified in a woman in her thirties or forties in good health. Some clones in this sample may be carry-over from other donors' samples. The sequenced sample was PBMCs. This sequence uses TRBV11-2 and TRBJ1-1; TRBD1 aligns with 10 central bases. The DNA sequence is as follows: TGTGCCAGCAGCCCTCAGGACAGGGGGAACCCAAAAAACACTGAAGCTTTCTTT. The translation is CASSPQDRGNPKNTEAFF.